What follows are 29 T cell receptor beta chains derived from one specimen sequenced in a study of T cells in Graves' hyperthyroidism and ophthalmopathy (dated by TCRdb to the late 2010s). The library was produced with multiplex PCR. The reads were generated on an Illumina HiSeq 2000. The TCR beta CDR3 regions were amplified from RNA transcripts. The first round of RT-PCR for the TCR CDR3 was performed with the HTBI primer set and the Qiagen OneStep RT-PCR kit. The raw public reads went through TCRdb reprocessing: fastp at Q25, MiXCR clone calling, in-frame beta chains kept. Each entry merges the rows of one CDR3 protein and shows their most common DNA and genes. The table for this sample lists roughly 520,000 distinct CDR3 sequences; around 22% of them were counted only once. Approximately 10% of the sample is taken by the ten largest. Sample: blood. The receptor source for this set is a woman in her twenties or thirties with Graves' ophthalmopathy.

This clonotype was found many times. The junction departs from germline at one end; a sequencing error may be responsible. V gene TRBV6-2 or TRBV6-3 combines with J gene TRBJ1-1, with a possible D match to TRBD1 (6 bases). In germline, CDR1 is MNHEY, CDR2 SVGEGT. The CDR3 is 14 residues long. The CDR3 loop is CASSYGGLKTEAFF. The CDR3 DNA reads as TGTGCCAGCAGTTACGGGGGGCTGAAGACTGAAGCTTTCTTT.

This clonotype has just one count. V usage is TRBV20-1 and J usage is TRBJ1-5; 8 nucleotides line up with TRBD1. This CDR3 has 14 amino acids. Germline lookup yields CDR1 DFQATT and CDR2 SNEGSKA (reference sequence). V shed 3 bases, J shed 3 bases, and the junction held 4 bases outside the gene matches. CDR3 sequence reads: CSASAGGPNQPQHF. The CDR3 nucleotides are TGCAGTGCTAGCGCAGGGGGCCCCAATCAGCCCCAGCATTTT.

This clonotype was found many times. DNA of the CDR3: TGCAGTGCCATAGTTTGGGGGGAGACCCAGTACTTC. As protein: CSAIVWGETQYF. The chain couples TRBV20-1 to TRBJ2-5; perhaps D is TRBD1 or TRBD2 (5 bases each). The CDR3 extends over 12 amino acids. Germline V CDR1 and CDR2: DFQATT, SNEGSKA (reference sequence). V lost 6 bases, J lost 5 bases, and 13 bases lay in between.

This clonotype was found once. The chain employs TRBV9 and TRBJ1-2, with D hard to call. The ends were cut back, 3 bases at V and 5 bases at J, with 11 bases in the middle. The CDR3 contains 13 residues. Germline V gene data show CDR1 as SGDLS and CDR2 as YYNGEE. The CDR3 reads CASSDRTLYGYTF. The CDR3 DNA reads TGTGCCAGCAGCGATCGGACCCTATATGGCTACACCTTC.

A single count supports this clonotype. This may be a read error, as it is one base from a much larger clone. The genes are TRBV11-1 and TRBJ2-6; a weak D match, TRBD1 (6 bases). CDR1 is SGHAT, CDR2 FQDESV, per germline (reference sequence). This CDR3 has 17 residues. CDR3 sequence (DNA): TGTGCCAGCAGCTTGGGCAGGGGAAGATCCGGGGTCAACGTCCTGACTTTC. Translating it yields CASSLGRGRSGVNVLTF.

This clonotype was detected many times. The chain has TRBV19 and TRBJ1-2; the D gene is possibly TRBD1 (5 bases). Deletions cut 8 bases from V and 5 bases from J, with 18 bases between. The germline CDR1 and CDR2 sequences are LNHDA and SQIVND (reference sequence). The CDR3 covers 14 residues. CDR3 sequence reads: CASEITVGGYGYTF. CDR3 DNA sequence: TGTGCCAGTGAAATTACAGTCGGGGGATATGGCTACACCTTC.

This clonotype was recorded many times. This sequence joins TRBV4-1 and TRBJ1-1; no reliable D call. CDR3 size: 15 residues. The germline V gene encodes CDR1 MGHRA and CDR2 YSYEKL. The V gene lost 1 base and the J gene lost 2 bases, with 11 bases spanning the gap. Written as DNA, the CDR3 is TGCGCCAGCAGCCAAGTAAAGGGCCGAAACACTGAAGCTTTCTTT. This codes for CASSQVKGRNTEAFF.

This clonotype has only a few counts. CDR3 in DNA: TGTGCCAGCAGCTGGACGGGGACAGACGAGCAGTACTTC. Its translation: CASSWTGTDEQYF. The chain is built from TRBV7-3 and TRBJ2-7; 7 bases are shared with TRBD1. With V trimmed by 4 bases and J by 5 bases, 5 bases remained unmatched. The CDR3 extends over 13 amino acids. Looked up from germline, CDR1 is SGHTA and CDR2 is FQGTGA.

This clonotype occurred many times. This chain's CDR3 is CASSSTGSSTGELFF. The CDR3 nucleotides are TGTGCCAGCAGCTCGACAGGATCGAGCACCGGGGAGCTGTTTTTT. This chain connects TRBV7-2 to TRBJ2-2; D is perhaps TRBD1 (6 bases). The CDR3 spans 15 residues. Germline CDR1 reads SGHTA; CDR2 reads FQGNSA. The V and J ends lost 4 bases and 4 bases respectively, with 13 bases between them. The full variable domain, rest sourced from reference TRBV7-2 and TRBJ2-2, is GAGVSQSPSNKVTEKGKDVELRCDPISGHTALYWYRQSLGQGLEFLIYFQGNSAPDKSGLPSDRFSAERTGGSVSTLTIQRTQQEDSAVYLCASSSTGSSTGELFFGEGSRLTVL.

This clonotype was seen at least ten times. The CDR3 DNA is TGCAGTGCTAGCGCCGGGACAGGGGGAGATACGCAGTATTTT. Its translation: CSASAGTGGDTQYF. The chain links TRBV20-1 to TRBJ2-3, with TRBD1 identical over 11 bases. The J segment lost 5 bases and the V segment lost 3 bases, leaving 4 bases of the junction unmatched. The CDR3 runs 14 residues. Germline CDR1 reads DFQATT; CDR2 reads SNEGSKA (reference sequence).

This clonotype was counted at least ten times. This chain connects TRBV12-5 to TRBJ1-5; a weak D match, TRBD1 (5 bases). Germline V gene data show CDR1 as LGHNT and CDR2 as FRNRAP. With 7 bases removed from V and 0 bases from J, the gap between germline ends came to 7 bases. The CDR3 sequence is 13 residues long. The CDR3 bases are TGTGCTAGTGCTGGGGCTAGCAATCAGCCCCAGCATTTT. Protein: CASAGASNQPQHF.

For this clonotype: Germline and junction disagree at one end, which may indicate a read error. This rearrangement joins TRBV15 to TRBJ1-1, with 9 bases fitting TRBD1. Germline V CDR1 and CDR2: LNHNV, YYDKDF (reference sequence). The CDR3 contains 14 residues. The CDR3 DNA reads TGTGCCACTAGCAGGGGACAGGGAGGCACTGAAGCTTTCTTT. Protein: CATSRGQGGTEAFF.

This clonotype has at least ten counts. The chain employs TRBV12-3 or TRBV12-4 and TRBJ1-2; D unresolved. This CDR3 has 13 residues. V lost 6 bases, J lost 5 bases, and 13 bases lay in between. The CDR3 sequence is CASSPVPLYGYTF. The CDR3 DNA follows: TGTGCCAGCAGCCCAGTTCCGTTATATGGCTACACCTTC.

The rearrangement joins TRBV20-1 to TRBJ2-6; TRBD1 is a possible D gene (5 bases). The CDR3 sequence is 16 residues long. The V end was cut by 1 base, the J end by 1 base, with 11 bases between. CDR1 and CDR2 (germline): DFQATT, SNEGSKA (reference sequence). The CDR3 region is CSARAGIRSGANVLTF. The CDR3, as DNA: TGCAGTGCTAGAGCAGGGATTAGGTCTGGGGCCAACGTCCTGACTTTC.

This clonotype was observed a handful of times. V usage is TRBV20-1 and J usage is TRBJ1-5; weak D call: TRBD1 (5 bases). Germline assignment: CDR1 DFQATT and CDR2 SNEGSKA (reference sequence). With 6 bases removed from V and 1 base from J, the gap between germline ends came to 16 bases. This CDR3 is 15 amino acids long. The CDR3 sequence: CSAKALGGSNQPQHF. The CDR3 DNA is TGCAGTGCAAAGGCCCTGGGGGGAAGCAATCAGCCCCAGCATTTT.

This clonotype appeared a few times. This chain links TRBV2 with TRBJ1-1, with 12 nucleotides matching TRBD1. Trimming removed 6 bases from V and 4 bases from J; junction bases left unmatched: 3. CDR3 length: 14 amino acids. The germline V gene has CDR1 SNHLY and CDR2 FYNNEI. The CDR3 DNA reads as TGTGCCAGCAGGGGGACAGGGGGCACCACTGAAGCTTTCTTT. Translation: CASRGTGGTTEAFF.

The chain has TRBV14 and TRBJ1-1; a possible D gene is TRBD1 (5 bases). The V and J ends lost 1 base and 1 base respectively, with 10 bases between them. In germline, CDR1 is SGHDN, CDR2 FVKESK. The CDR3 consists of 15 residues. The CDR3 coding sequence is TGTGCCAGCAGCCAAGCGGCAGGGCCGAACACTGAAGCTTTCTTT. It yields the protein CASSQAAGPNTEAFF. The full variable domain, in which reference TRBV14 and TRBJ1-1 provide the parts outside the CDR3, is EAGVTQFPSHSVIEKGQTVTLRCDPISGHDNLYWYRRVMGKEIKFLLHFVKESKQDESGMPNNRFLAERTGGTYSTLKVQPAELEDSGVYFCASSQAAGPNTEAFFGQGTRLTVV.

This clonotype was seen ten or more times. The rearrangement joins TRBV7-2 to TRBJ2-7; no clear D. The V end lost 1 base, the J end lost 7 bases, and 11 bases lay between the germline ends. Per germline, CDR1 SGHTA and CDR2 FQGNSA. The CDR3 is 13 amino acids. CDR3 protein: CASSLGLGREQYF. The CDR3 DNA reads TGTGCCAGCAGCTTAGGGTTAGGGCGAGAGCAGTACTTC.

This clonotype was seen ten or more times. This rearrangement joins TRBV27 to TRBJ1-5; D remains ambiguous. The V gene's germline CDR1 is MNHEY and CDR2 SMNVEV (reference sequence). Trimming cost V 0 bases and J 9 bases, with 9 bases left between them. The length of the CDR3 is 13 residues. The CDR3 protein is CASSLSLRRPQHF. In DNA, the CDR3 is TGTGCCAGCAGTTTATCTCTAAGGCGGCCCCAGCATTTT.

In its sample, this clonotype was seen many times. A clone one base away is much larger, so this may be a read error. The rearrangement links TRBV12-3 or TRBV12-4 to TRBJ2-4; D gene uncertain. The CDR3 loop spans 14 amino acids. CDR3 sequence: CASTLQPGKNIKYF. The CDR3 nucleotides are TGTGCCAGCACTTTACAGCCGGGCAAAAACATTAAGTACTTC.

This clonotype was seen repeatedly, ten times or more. The rearrangement uses TRBV11-1 and TRBJ2-7; 7 nucleotides line up with TRBD1. The CDR3 runs 16 residues. Germline CDR1 reads SGHAT; CDR2 reads FQDESV (reference sequence). The junction had 14 bases not matched to a gene; V was cut back by 6 bases and J by 3 bases. CDR3 protein: CASSSQGVGVDYEQYF. CDR3 sequence (DNA): TGTGCCAGCAGTTCTCAGGGGGTCGGAGTTGACTACGAGCAGTACTTC.

The CDR3 bases are TGTGCCAGCAGGGGGACAGGGCGCAATCAGCCCCAGCATTTT. Translation gives CASRGTGRNQPQHF. V usage is TRBV12-3 or TRBV12-4 and J usage is TRBJ1-5; 9 bases are shared with TRBD1. There are 14 residues in the CDR3. V was pared by 6 bases and J by 2 bases, with 2 bases of the junction left unmatched.

This clonotype has a count of ten or more. The genes are TRBV6-5 and TRBJ2-7, with 7 bases fitting TRBD1. The CDR3 contains 15 residues. The V gene end was trimmed by 8 bases and the J gene end by 2 bases; junction bases not matched to a gene: 12. Germline CDR1 is MNHEY and CDR2 is SVGAGI. CDR3 in DNA: TGTGCCAGCCAAACGGGACAGATGGATACCTACGAGCAGTACTTC. This codes for CASQTGQMDTYEQYF.

This clonotype was recorded at least ten times. The CDR3: CASSSQGGGDKYEQYF. The CDR3 DNA reads TGTGCCAGCAGTTCCCAAGGGGGGGGGGATAAATACGAGCAGTACTTC. The chain employs TRBV12-3 or TRBV12-4 and TRBJ2-7; D perhaps matches TRBD2 (7 bases). V was shortened by 4 bases and J by 4 bases, with 20 bases between the two germline ends. The CDR3 sequence is 16 residues long.

This clonotype was recorded at least ten times. In nucleotides, the CDR3 is TGTGCCAGCAGCTTATTTGCGGGGGGCCGACGGGAGACCCAGTACTTC. It is translated as CASSLFAGGRRETQYF. The J gene is TRBJ2-5, the V gene TRBV7-9, with TRBD2 identical over 8 bases. The V segment lost 2 bases and the J segment 5 bases; nucleotides outside the gene matches: 10. CDR1 is SEHNR, CDR2 FQNEAQ, per germline (reference sequence). The CDR3 totals 16 residues.

V and J are TRBV7-7 and TRBJ2-5; perhaps TRBD1 as D (5 bases). Per germline, CDR1 SSHAT and CDR2 FNYEAQ (reference sequence). The CDR3 is made up of 14 amino acids. Trimming shortened V by 6 bases and J by 5 bases, and 16 bases separated the two germline ends. CDR3 region: CASSPRRPGETQYF. The CDR3 DNA is TGTGCCAGCAGTCCTAGACGTCCAGGGGAGACCCAGTACTTC.

In its sample, this clonotype was seen many times. V is TRBV14 and J is TRBJ2-5, with 9 bases matching TRBD1. Germline trimming cut 5 bases from V and 4 bases from J; bases unmatched to any gene: 14. Germline V lookup: CDR1 SGHDN, CDR2 FVKESK. The CDR3 is 17 residues long. The chain's CDR3 is CASSVFTGTGIGETQYF. The CDR3 DNA follows: TGTGCCAGCAGCGTATTTACCGGGACAGGGATCGGAGAGACCCAGTACTTC.

The chain recombines TRBV12-3 or TRBV12-4 with TRBJ2-5, with 7 bases fitting TRBD1. This CDR3 is 16 amino acids long. V was pared by 3 bases and J by 4 bases, with 11 bases of the junction left unmatched. CDR3 sequence reads: CASSFRQGRSGETQYF. The CDR3 DNA follows: TGTGCCAGCAGTTTTCGACAGGGACGATCAGGAGAGACCCAGTACTTC.

This chain connects TRBV6-5 to TRBJ1-1, with no clear D. Germline V gene sequence: CDR1 MNHEY, CDR2 SVGAGI. V shed 0 bases and J shed 4 bases, with 9 bases lying between them. This CDR3 is 14 amino acids long. The CDR3 bases are TGTGCCAGCAGTTACTCAGGGAGGGTCACTGAAGCTTTCTTT. Amino acid sequence: CASSYSGRVTEAFF.